Sequencing of this T cell receptor beta chain was carried out in a study of blood T cell repertoires in COVID-19. Across the whole study: Sample material is recorded as cDNA or gDNA derived from T cells, B-cell-depleted T cells, or PBMCs.

Germline V lookup: CDR1 SGHRS, CDR2 YFSETQ. Trimming took off 1 base at V and 6 bases at J, with 10 bases between the two ends. This CDR3 is 14 amino acids long. Sequencing was performed with immunoSEQ multiplex PCR; in TCRdb, only in-frame clones are kept and a portion is missing. The sample lists under 200,000 clones; approximately 81% were seen once. V gene TRBV5-1 combines with J gene TRBJ2-2; D is uncertain. The sequenced material came from PBMCs or T cells enriched from blood (not recorded which). This sequence was found in a man aged 60 to 75 who had recovered from COVID-19. CDR3 DNA: TGCGCCAGCAGCTTGTTCGATCAGGCCGGGGAGCTGTTTTTT. This gives the protein CASSLFDQAGELFF.